This passage covers 20 T cell receptor beta chains from one sample sequenced in a study of blood T cell repertoires in COVID-19. Assay: immunoSEQ multiplex PCR; the TCRdb copy retains only in-frame clones and omits some. The table has 95,000 to 150,000 clones, roughly 90% seen once. The material sequenced was peripheral blood. The receptors here all came from a man aged 35-49 years with acute or convalescent COVID-19.

V and J are TRBV20-1 and TRBJ1-2; 7 bases fit TRBD1. The CDR3 sequence is 11 residues long. V gave up 5 bases and J gave up 5 bases; unmatched junction bases: 2. The germline V gene has CDR1 DFQATT and CDR2 SNEGSKA (reference sequence). CDR3 sequence reads: CSAGGQYGYTF. CDR3 nucleotide sequence: TGCAGTGCTGGGGGACAGTATGGCTACACCTTC.

The chain uses TRBV12-5 and TRBJ2-1; TRBD2 aligns across 8 bases. This CDR3 contains 15 residues. V dropped 6 bases and J dropped 3; count of bases not matched to a gene: 7. Germline V gives CDR1 LGHNT, CDR2 FRNRAP. CDR3 DNA: TGTGCTAGTGGCCCTGCGGGACTAGTCTACAATGAGCAGTTCTTC. It translates to CASGPAGLVYNEQFF. Together with reference TRBV12-5 and TRBJ2-1, the CDR3 gives the full variable domain: DARVTQTPRHKVTEMGQEVTMRCQPILGHNTVFWYRQTMMQGLELLAYFRNRAPLDDSGMPKDRFSAEMPDATLATLKIQPSEPRDSAVYFCASGPAGLVYNEQFFGPGTRLTVL.

The gene calls are TRBV6-5 and TRBJ1-2, with 9 bases that match TRBD1. Germline lookup yields CDR1 MNHEY and CDR2 SVGAGI. The J segment lost 5 bases and the V segment lost 4 bases, leaving 2 bases of the junction unmatched. This CDR3 is 13 amino acids long. CDR3: CASSLTGGYGYTF. CDR3 in DNA: TGTGCCAGCAGTTTGACAGGGGGGTATGGCTACACCTTC.

The chain links TRBV5-5 to TRBJ1-1, with D unresolved. This CDR3 has 15 residues. The V gene lost 1 base and the J gene lost 0 bases, with 10 bases spanning the gap. Germline CDR1 and CDR2: SGHKS and YYEKEE (reference sequence). CDR3: CASSLIGGMNTEAFF. Here the CDR3 DNA reads TGTGCCAGCAGCTTGATCGGCGGGATGAACACTGAAGCTTTCTTT.

This chain uses TRBV27 with TRBJ2-7; 8 nucleotides agree with TRBD1. Germline CDR1 and CDR2: MNHEY and SMNVEV (reference sequence). Trimming cost V 6 bases and J 2 bases; bases outside gene matches: 6. The CDR3 contains 14 residues. The CDR3 sequence: CASSSTGATYEQYF. CDR3 DNA sequence: TGTGCCAGCAGCTCGACAGGGGCAACCTACGAGCAGTACTTC.

This clone was recorded once. The chain carries TRBV6-1 and TRBJ1-1; no clear D. Trimming pared 3 bases from V and 4 bases from J, leaving 9 bases between. CDR1 MNHNS and CDR2 SASEGT come from the germline V gene. The CDR3 contains 13 residues. The CDR3, as DNA: TGTGCCAGCAGTGAGATGGCAGGCACTGAAGCTTTCTTT. Translated: CASSEMAGTEAFF.

The chain recombines TRBV6-2 or TRBV6-3 with TRBJ1-2; D is perhaps TRBD1 (5 bases). V was shortened by 6 bases and J by 7 bases, with 18 bases between the two germline ends. From germline, CDR1 is MNHEY and CDR2 SVGEGT. The CDR3 runs to 14 residues. The CDR3 sequence: CASSREVDTFGYTF. The CDR3 region has the DNA TGTGCCAGCAGCAGAGAGGTGGACACCTTTGGCTACACCTTC.

The chain uses TRBV4-2 and TRBJ2-3, with 11 bases that match TRBD2. CDR3 size: 18 residues. After removal of 4 bases from V and 1 base from J, the junction contained 10 bases not matched to a gene. Germline V CDR1 and CDR2: LGHNA, YNFKEQ. The CDR3 loop reads CASSRSKGLAERTDTQYF. CDR3 coding DNA: TGTGCCAGCAGCCGATCAAAGGGACTAGCGGAGCGCACAGATACGCAGTATTTT.

This clone was picked up a small number of times. The CDR3 sequence: CASSVTGGEQFF. CDR3 DNA sequence: TGTGCCAGCAGTGTAACAGGGGGTGAGCAGTTCTTC. The gene calls are TRBV6-2 or TRBV6-3 and TRBJ2-1; 8 bases agree with TRBD1. Germline assignment: CDR1 MNHEY and CDR2 SVGEGT. The CDR3 totals 12 residues. Trimming at V came to 5 bases and at J to 9 bases, leaving 3 bases not matched to a gene.

This clone showed up just once. This rearrangement joins TRBV6-5 to TRBJ2-2, with D possibly TRBD2 on 5 matching bases. From germline, CDR1 is MNHEY and CDR2 SVGAGI. This CDR3 is built from 12 residues. The V end was cut by 5 bases, the J end by 4 bases, with 5 bases between. The CDR3 here is CASSRGTGELFF. As DNA, the CDR3 is TGTGCCAGCAGTCGGGGCACCGGGGAGCTGTTTTTT.

This chain links TRBV9 with TRBJ1-2; the match to TRBD1 covers 7 bases. Germline loops: CDR1 SGDLS, CDR2 YYNGEE. Trimming removed 2 bases from V and 8 bases from J; junction bases left unmatched: 12. This CDR3 spans 15 amino acids. The CDR3: CASSVGGGEIWGYTF. In nucleotides, the CDR3 is TGTGCCAGCAGCGTCGGAGGGGGCGAAATTTGGGGCTACACCTTC.

CDR3 DNA: TGTGCCAGCAGTTTAGGGCAGAACAATGAGCAGTTCTTC. Its translation: CASSLGQNNEQFF. J is TRBJ2-1 and V is TRBV12-3 or TRBV12-4; D call uncertain. V was cut by 1 base and J by 5 bases, with 6 bases left in between. The CDR3 loop spans 13 amino acids.

This sequence joins TRBV5-1 and TRBJ2-5; TRBD1 matches at 9 bases. V lost 0 bases to trimming and J lost 1 base; unmatched junction nucleotides: 4. Per the germline V gene, CDR1 is SGHRS and CDR2 is YFSETQ. The CDR3 is 16 amino acids. Written as DNA, the CDR3 is TGCGCCAGCAGCTTGGGCCCGGGACAGGGCCAAGAGACCCAGTACTTC. Its translation is CASSLGPGQGQETQYF.

The rearrangement uses TRBV6-1 and TRBJ1-4; 8 bases map to TRBD1. V lost 5 bases, J lost 10 bases, and 9 bases stayed unmatched. The CDR3 is 14 residues long. Germline CDR1 and CDR2: MNHNS and SASEGT. The CDR3 spells CASSPPGQDRKLFF. Here the CDR3 DNA reads TGTGCCAGCAGTCCTCCGGGACAGGACAGAAAACTGTTTTTT.

This chain connects TRBV30 to TRBJ1-2; D may be TRBD1 (6 bases). The germline V and J ends were trimmed by 3 bases and 4 bases, with 12 bases remaining between them. Per germline, CDR1 GTSNPN and CDR2 SVGIG (reference sequence). The CDR3 sequence is 13 residues long. CDR3 DNA sequence: TGTGCCTGGAGACAGGACAGATCCTATGGCTACACCTTC. This codes for CAWRQDRSYGYTF.

This chain connects TRBV14 to TRBJ2-1, with D perhaps matching TRBD2 (5 bases). Germline lookup yields CDR1 SGHDN and CDR2 FVKESK. CDR3 length: 15 residues. Trimming took off 2 bases at V and 3 bases at J, with 11 bases between the two ends. The CDR3 bases are TGTGCCAGCAGCCAAAGACGGGGAGTCTACAATGAGCAGTTCTTC. This codes for CASSQRRGVYNEQFF.

The V gene is TRBV4-2, the J gene TRBJ2-7; 9 bases map to TRBD1. With 4 bases clipped from V and 0 bases from J, the junction kept 7 bases outside the gene matches. The CDR3 consists of 16 residues. CDR1 and CDR2 from the germline V gene are LGHNA and YNFKEQ. CDR3 coding DNA: TGTGCCAGCAGCCCGTATATGACAGGGGGCTCCTACGAGCAGTACTTC. Translation: CASSPYMTGGSYEQYF.

This sequence joins TRBV10-2 and TRBJ2-7, with 8 bases lining up with TRBD1. CDR1 WSHSY and CDR2 SAAADI come from the germline V gene. This CDR3 spans 16 amino acids. With 5 bases clipped from V and 4 bases from J, the junction kept 13 bases outside the gene matches. DNA of the CDR3: TGCGCCAGCAGTTCCAGTCTCGGACAGGGTCGGTACGAGCAGTACTTC. Translated, it gives CASSSSLGQGRYEQYF.

The V gene is TRBV5-1, the J gene TRBJ2-3; D perhaps matches TRBD1 (6 bases). CDR1 SGHRS and CDR2 YFSETQ come from the germline V gene. V was trimmed by 5 bases and J by 4 bases, leaving 17 bases between them. This CDR3 is 15 amino acids long. Here the CDR3 reads CASRPGQRIADTQYF. In nucleotides, the CDR3 is TGCGCCAGCAGACCGGGACAAAGAATCGCAGATACGCAGTATTTT.

In its sample, this clone was seen a few times. The chain couples TRBV9 to TRBJ1-6; D may be TRBD1 (5 bases). This CDR3 spans 14 amino acids. Trimming left V 2 bases short and J 3 bases short, with 6 bases between. Germline assignment: CDR1 SGDLS and CDR2 YYNGEE. CDR3 amino acids: CASSVTDYNSPLHF. CDR3 nucleotides: TGTGCCAGCAGCGTGACAGACTATAATTCACCCCTCCACTTT.